A single sample gave rise to the 8 T cell receptor beta chains below, sequenced in a study of tumor-infiltrating lymphocytes in oesophageal squamous cell carcinoma (dated by TCRdb to 2016 to 2018). Libraries were built with PCR. Reads for this sample came from an Illumina HiSeq 2000. The public reads were reprocessed in TCRdb via fastp at Q25 and MiXCR, keeping in-frame beta chains. Rows with a matching CDR3 protein are joined into one entry that keeps the most common DNA and genes. The sample profile shows roughly 14,000 distinct CDR3 sequences; under 60% of them were found once. The leading ten clones occupy 11% to 15% of the sample. Sample: blood. The origin of the receptors is a male donor with esophageal squamous cell carcinoma.

The rearrangement links TRBV7-3 to TRBJ2-1; 9 bases agree with TRBD2. V dropped 5 bases and J dropped 5; count of bases not matched to a gene: 7. CDR1 is SGHTA and CDR2 is FQGTGA in the germline V gene. The CDR3 consists of 15 residues. The CDR3 bases are TGTGCCAGCAGCCTGAGAGGCGGGAGGGACAATGAGCAGTTCTTC. It yields the protein CASSLRGGRDNEQFF. Complete variable domain (other parts from reference TRBV7-3 and TRBJ2-1): GAGVSQTPSNKVTEKGKYVELRCDPISGHTALYWYRQSLGQGPEFLIYFQGTGAADDSGLPNDRFFAVRPEGSVSTLKIQRTERGDSAVYLCASSLRGGRDNEQFFGPGTRLTVL.

The J gene is TRBJ2-5, the V gene TRBV7-6; D is undetermined. CDR1 is SGHVS and CDR2 is FNYEAQ in the germline V gene. V was clipped by 1 base and J by 3 bases, with 6 bases between them. The length of the CDR3 is 13 residues. The CDR3 nucleotides are TGTGCCAGCAGCTTAGTACAAGAAGAGACCCAGTACTTC. It encodes CASSLVQEETQYF.

This chain connects TRBV7-3 to TRBJ2-4; 10 nucleotides line up with TRBD2. Judging by the DNA end, TRBJ2-1 fits better; the J call may be wrong. In germline, CDR1 is SGHTA, CDR2 FQGTGA. There are 18 residues in the CDR3. CDR3 sequence reads: CASSQKAAGGPISNEQFF. The CDR3 DNA is TGTGCCAGCAGCCAAAAGGCAGCGGGGGGGCCTATCTCCAATGAGCAGTTCTTC.

The CDR3 sequence is CASSPGTSGTDEQYF. DNA for the CDR3: TGTGCCAGCAGCCCGGGGACTAGCGGGACAGACGAGCAGTACTTC. V gene TRBV11-2 combines with J gene TRBJ2-7, with 13 bases matching TRBD2. CDR3 length: 15 residues. Germline-derived CDR1 and CDR2 are SGHAT and FQNNGV. J was trimmed by 5 bases and V by 5 bases; bases with no gene match: 6.

As for this clonotype: Since the CDR3 does not end with the conserved phenylalanine or tryptophan, this likely comes from a read error. The DNA is omitted, as the CDR3 cannot be located on it reliably, and the CDR3 follows TCRdb's listing. CDR3 sequence: CATTKYRQGDRHGYTFGS. This chain joins TRBV6-1 and TRBJ2-7; whether TRBD1, the table's D call, matches the DNA was not checked. The germline V gene encodes CDR1 MNHNS and CDR2 SASEGT. The CDR3 length equals 18 residues, ends included.

This clonotype is categorized as medium-sized. The rearrangement links TRBV6-1 to TRBJ1-2; TRBD1 matches 9 bases. V shed 7 bases and J 6 bases; nucleotides not matched to a gene: 9. The CDR3 is 14 residues long. Germline V gives CDR1 MNHNS, CDR2 SASEGT. CDR3 coding DNA: TGTGCCAGCACTGGGGGACAGGGCGGTGATGGCTACACCTTC. Encoded protein: CASTGGQGGDGYTF.

The rearrangement uses TRBV11-2 and TRBJ2-5, with D possibly being TRBD1 or TRBD2 (5 bases each). The CDR3 has 12 amino acids. V lost 3 bases, J lost 5 bases, and 7 bases lay in between. The germline V gene encodes CDR1 SGHAT and CDR2 FQNNGV. CDR3 in DNA: TGTGCCAGCAGCTTTGAGGGGGAGACCCAGTACTTC. As protein: CASSFEGETQYF.

This clonotype was recorded many times. This chain links TRBV14 with TRBJ1-1; D gene uncertain. The germline V gene has CDR1 SGHDN and CDR2 FVKESK. The CDR3 extends over 15 amino acids. V was cut by 0 bases and J by 4 bases, with 12 bases left in between. The CDR3 DNA sequence: TGTGCCAGCAGCCAAGAATTCGGGGTAGGCACTGAAGCTTTCTTT. Residues: CASSQEFGVGTEAFF.